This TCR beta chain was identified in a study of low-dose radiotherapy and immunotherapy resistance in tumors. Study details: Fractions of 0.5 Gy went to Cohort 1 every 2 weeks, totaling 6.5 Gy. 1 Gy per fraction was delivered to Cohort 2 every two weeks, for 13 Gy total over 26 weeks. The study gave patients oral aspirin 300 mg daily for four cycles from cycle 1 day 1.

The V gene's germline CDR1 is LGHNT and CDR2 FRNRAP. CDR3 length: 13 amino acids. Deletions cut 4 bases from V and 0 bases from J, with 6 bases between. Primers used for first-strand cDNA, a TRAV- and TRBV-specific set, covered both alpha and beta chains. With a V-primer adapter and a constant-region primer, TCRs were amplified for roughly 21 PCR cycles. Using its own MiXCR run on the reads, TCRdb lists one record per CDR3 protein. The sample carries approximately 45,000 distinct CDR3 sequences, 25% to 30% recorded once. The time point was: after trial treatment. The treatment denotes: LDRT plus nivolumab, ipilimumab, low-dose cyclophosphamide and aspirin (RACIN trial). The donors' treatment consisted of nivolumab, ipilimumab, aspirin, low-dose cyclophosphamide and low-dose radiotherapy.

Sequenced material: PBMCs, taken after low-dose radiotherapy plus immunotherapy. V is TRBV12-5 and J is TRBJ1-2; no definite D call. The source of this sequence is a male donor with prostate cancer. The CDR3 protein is CASGSTTNYGYTF. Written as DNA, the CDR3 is TGTGCTAGTGGTTCCACAACTAACTATGGCTACACCTTC.